These 5 T cell receptor beta chains were all obtained from the same sample, sequenced in a study of shared clonotypes between healthy human individuals. Method: immunoSEQ multiplex PCR; TCRdb's copy keeps in-frame clones and lacks some. The sample has over a million clones, about 96% seen once. Input material: naive CD4+ T cells sorted from blood. Subset reported: CD45RA+ positively selected. The receptors here all came from a man aged 30 to 39 in good health.

The genes are TRBV5-1 and TRBJ2-7, with 13 positions matching TRBD2. CDR1 and CDR2 from the germline V gene are SGHRS and YFSETQ. J gave up 1 base and V 4 bases, and 8 bases lay outside the gene matches. This CDR3 region has 17 residues. The CDR3 loop is CASSLGTSGIGSYEQYF. CDR3 nucleotide sequence: TGCGCCAGCAGCCTCGGGACTAGCGGGATAGGGTCCTACGAGCAGTACTTC.

The CDR3 nucleotides read TGTGCCAGCAGCCTCGGGACAGGGGGTGGTATTACAGATACGCAGTATTTT. This gives the protein CASSLGTGGGITDTQYF. V gene TRBV5-5 combines with J gene TRBJ2-3, with 11 bases lining up with TRBD1. The CDR3 is 17 amino acids. V shed 4 bases, J shed 3 bases, and the junction held 10 bases outside the gene matches. Germline values: CDR1 SGHKS, CDR2 YYEKEE (reference sequence).

This clone appeared once. The chain links TRBV27 to TRBJ2-4; D gene uncertain. The CDR3 runs to 16 residues. The V end was cut by 4 bases, the J end by 0 bases, with 13 bases between. Germline CDR1 and CDR2: MNHEY and SMNVEV (reference sequence). CDR3 bases: TGTGCCAGCAGTTATTCAGAGATTCTAGCCAAAAACATTCAGTACTTC. Amino acids: CASSYSEILAKNIQYF.

The CDR3 nucleotides are TGTGCCAGCAGTTTATCGGGATTTGGACCAGATACGCAGTATTTT. It encodes CASSLSGFGPDTQYF. The J gene is TRBJ2-3, the V gene TRBV28, with D perhaps matching TRBD2 (5 bases). The CDR3 extends over 15 amino acids. Germline loops: CDR1 MDHEN, CDR2 SYDVKM. The V gene lost 1 base and the J gene lost 4 bases, with 12 bases spanning the gap.

The chain carries TRBV7-3 and TRBJ2-7, with D possibly called TRBD1 or TRBD2 (5 bases each). From germline, CDR1 is SGHTA and CDR2 FQGTGA. The CDR3 totals 15 residues. V gave up 4 bases and J gave up 0 bases, with 13 bases separating them. The CDR3 here is CASSSGPLSSYEQYF. Written as DNA, the CDR3 is TGTGCCAGCAGCTCGGGACCGCTGAGCTCCTACGAGCAGTACTTC.